This is a list of T cell receptor beta chains from one sample in a study of CD8 T cells in Susac syndrome. TCRdb processed the immunoSEQ multiplex PCR reads anew with MiXCR; each CDR3 protein has one entry. This table has 160,000 or so distinct CDR3 sequences, nearly 97% appearing once. Sequencing was done on a sample of CD8+ T cells from PBMCs. The receptors originated from a human donor with multiple sclerosis. Each CDR3 is given with its conserved first and last residue. The D gene is left open where the match is weak. The size entry is marked missing in some rows and otherwise reads once, few, many or a size class.

V gene,D gene,clone size,CDR3 protein
TRBV4-1,TRBD1,-,CASSQVVTGGDGYTF
TRBV2,TRBD2,-,CASIGGGSSYEQYF
TRBV12-3/TRBV12-4,TRBD1,-,CASSFQGTGAEETQYF
TRBV2,TRBD2,-,CASSVSRTSGGDHTQYF
TRBV7-9,TRBD1,-,CASSPLRDSTTDTQYF
TRBV12-3/TRBV12-4,TRBD1,-,CASSPPGQGVYEQYF
TRBV29-1,-,-,CSVWGEGGYTF
TRBV1,-,-,CTSSSARDQPQHF
TRBV30,TRBD1,-,CAWSLGQATSGNTIYF
TRBV29-1,-,-,CSVEQRGRPTDTQYF
TRBV5-1,-,-,CASSHDRSSYEQYF
TRBV5-1,-,-,CASSSPNTEAFF
TRBV30,-,few,CAWTHGDTGYTF
TRBV9,-,-,CASSPSRSNSPLHF
TRBV30,-,once,CAWGSSATNEKLFF
TRBV12-3/TRBV12-4,-,-,CASSPPGAVGYGYTF
TRBV3-1,-,-,CASSFGQLYGYTF
TRBV12-3/TRBV12-4,-,once,CASSTGLMNTGELFF
TRBV2,-,-,CASSDNSPLHF
TRBV3-1,-,-,CASSQGYTEAFF
TRBV7-9,TRBD2,-,CASSGGLVGQYF
TRBV29-1,TRBD2,-,CSVVAAGGPMDTQYF
TRBV12-3/TRBV12-4,-,-,CASSFEGLVSPLHF
TRBV29-1,-,-,CSAFQGPANTGELFF